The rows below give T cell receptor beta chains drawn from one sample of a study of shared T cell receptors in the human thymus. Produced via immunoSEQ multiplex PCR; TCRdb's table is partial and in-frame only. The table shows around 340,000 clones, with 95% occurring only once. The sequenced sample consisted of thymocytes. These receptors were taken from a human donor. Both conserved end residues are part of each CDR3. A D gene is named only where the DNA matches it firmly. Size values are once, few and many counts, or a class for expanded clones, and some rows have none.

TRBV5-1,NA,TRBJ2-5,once,TGCGCCAGCAGCTTTTACAGCCCAACGGTGGAGACCCAGTACTTC,CASSFYSPTVETQYF
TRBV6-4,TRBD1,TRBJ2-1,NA,TGTGCCAGCAGTGAAGGGACAGGCGAGCAGTTCTTC,CASSEGTGEQFF
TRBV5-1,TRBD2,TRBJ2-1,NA,TGCGCCAGCAGCTTTTCACTCGGGCTGACTAGCGGGAGGGGCAATGAGCAGTTCTTC,CASSFSLGLTSGRGNEQFF
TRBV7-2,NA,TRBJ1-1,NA,TGTGCCAGCAGCCCTATCGGGATGAACACTGAAGCTTTCTTT,CASSPIGMNTEAFF
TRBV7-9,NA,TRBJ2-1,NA,TGTGCCAGCAGCTTAGAGGAAGGCAGTTCCAGTTACAATGAGCAGTTCTTC,CASSLEEGSSSYNEQFF
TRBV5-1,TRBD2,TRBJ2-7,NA,TGCGCCAGCAGCTTTAGACTAGCGGGAGGGCTCGGGGAGCAGTACTTC,CASSFRLAGGLGEQYF
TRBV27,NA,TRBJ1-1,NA,TGTGCCAGCAGTTTAAACCGCCCCCAGGGCACTGAAGCTTTCTTT,CASSLNRPQGTEAFF
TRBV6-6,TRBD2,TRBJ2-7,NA,TGTGCCAGCAGTAATTTAGCGGGAGGATCGTTGGACGAGCAGTACTTC,CASSNLAGGSLDEQYF
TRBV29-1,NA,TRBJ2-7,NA,TGCAGCGTTGGACAGACTCCCTACGAGCAGTACTTC,CSVGQTPYEQYF
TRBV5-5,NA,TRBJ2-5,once,TGTGCCAGCAGCTTGGGGGACATCCAAGAGACCCAGTACTTC,CASSLGDIQETQYF
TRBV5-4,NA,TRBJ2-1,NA,TGTGCCAGCAGCCCTAGGAGGGAGAAACCCTATGAGCAGTTCTTC,CASSPRREKPYEQFF
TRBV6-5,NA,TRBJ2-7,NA,TGTGCCAGCAGTTACCCAGGGGTTGGGACTTACGAGCAGTACTTC,CASSYPGVGTYEQYF
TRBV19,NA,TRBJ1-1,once,TGTGCCAGTAGTACGGGGGGCGGTGGAGCTTTCTTT,CASSTGGGGAFF
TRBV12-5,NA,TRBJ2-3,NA,TGTGCTAGTGGTACAGAGCCAGATACGCAGTATTTT,CASGTEPDTQYF
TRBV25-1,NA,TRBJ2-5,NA,TGTGCCAGCAGTGAACGCTTAGGGGGGAGAGAGACCCAGTACTTC,CASSERLGGRETQYF
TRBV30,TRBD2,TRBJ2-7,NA,TGTGCCTGGAGTGTACGGGCGGGAGGGTTATCCTACGAGCAGTACTTC,CAWSVRAGGLSYEQYF
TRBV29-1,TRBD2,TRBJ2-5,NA,TGCAGCGTCGACCCCGCGGGAGTGGAGCAAGAGACCCAGTACTTC,CSVDPAGVEQETQYF
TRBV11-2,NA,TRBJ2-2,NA,TGTGCCAGCAGCTGTCCAAGACTAGAGGACACCGGGGAGCTGTTTTTT,CASSCPRLEDTGELFF
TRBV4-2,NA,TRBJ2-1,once,TGTGCCAGCAGCCAAGCGGTCGATGAGCAGTTCTTC,CASSQAVDEQFF
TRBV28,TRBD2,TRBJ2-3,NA,TGTGCCAGCAGTAGACTAGCGGGGGGGGGCGGCACAGATACGCAGTATTTT,CASSRLAGGGGTDTQYF
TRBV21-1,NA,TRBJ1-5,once,TGTGCCAGCAGCAATATCTGTCGGGTAACCCATCAGCCCCAGCATTTT,CASSNICRVTHQPQHF
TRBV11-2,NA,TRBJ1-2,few,TGTGCCAGCAGCATTCCCGGGACACCCTATGGCTACACCTTC,CASSIPGTPYGYTF
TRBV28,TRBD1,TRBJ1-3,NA,TGTGCCAGCAGTGAGGGGGCGGAAAACACCATATATTTT,CASSEGAENTIYF
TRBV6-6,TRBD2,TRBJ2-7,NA,TGTGCCAGCAGCCCCATAGCGGGAGGGCCGACCAACGAGCAGTACTTC,CASSPIAGGPTNEQYF
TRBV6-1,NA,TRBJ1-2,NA,TGTGCCAGCAGTGAATGGTTGACTGGCTACACCTTC,CASSEWLTGYTF
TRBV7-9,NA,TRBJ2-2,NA,TGTGCCAGCAGCTTGCAGGGAAGCGCGAACACCGGGGAGCTGTTTTTT,CASSLQGSANTGELFF
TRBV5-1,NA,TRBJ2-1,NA,TGCGCCAGCAGCTTAAGGAGATTAGCAGGCTCCTACAATGAGCAGTTCTTC,CASSLRRLAGSYNEQFF
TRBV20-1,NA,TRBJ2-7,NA,TGCAGTGCTGGCTACGAGCAGTACTTC,CSAGYEQYF
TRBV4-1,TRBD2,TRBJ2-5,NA,TGCGCCAGCAGCCCGGGGGGGAGTGAGACCCAGTACTTC,CASSPGGSETQYF
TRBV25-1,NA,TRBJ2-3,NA,TGTGCCAGCAGTGAATCTCACAGGTTGAGCACAGATACGCAGTATTTT,CASSESHRLSTDTQYF
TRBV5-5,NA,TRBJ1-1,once,TGTGCCAGCAGCTTGGTCGCGGTGAACACTGAAGCTTTCTTT,CASSLVAVNTEAFF
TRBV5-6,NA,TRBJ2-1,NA,TGTGCCAGCAGCTTGGGAGGGGGGCCTTACAATGAGCAGTTCTTC,CASSLGGGPYNEQFF
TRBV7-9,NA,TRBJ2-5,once,TGTGCCAGCAGCTTAGGTAGCGGAGTGGCTCAAGAGACCCAGTACTTC,CASSLGSGVAQETQYF
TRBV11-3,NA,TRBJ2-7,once,TGTGCCAGCAGCTTAGGGAGTCTAGCAGGTTCCTCAAGCTCCTACGAGCAGTACTTC,CASSLGSLAGSSSSYEQYF
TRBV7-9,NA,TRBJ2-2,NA,TGTGCCAGCAGCTTAGCGGGGACCGGGGAGCTGTTTTTT,CASSLAGTGELFF
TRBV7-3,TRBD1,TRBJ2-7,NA,TGTGCCAGCAGCTCCCCGACAGGGCTGCACGAGCAGTACTTC,CASSSPTGLHEQYF
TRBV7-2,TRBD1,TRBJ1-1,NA,TGTGCCAGCAGCTTAGAGGGACAGGTGAACACTGAAGCTTTCTTT,CASSLEGQVNTEAFF
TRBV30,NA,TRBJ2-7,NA,TGTGCCTGGAGTGTACCACCCGAAAGCCCCTACGAGCAGTACTTC,CAWSVPPESPYEQYF
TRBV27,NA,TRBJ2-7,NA,TGTGCCAGCAGTCCCCCATTTAGTTCAGGCTCCGAGCAGTACTTC,CASSPPFSSGSEQYF
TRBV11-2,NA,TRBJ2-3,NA,TGTGCCAGCAGCTTGGGGGATACGCAGTATTTT,CASSLGDTQYF
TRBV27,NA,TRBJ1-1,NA,TGTGCCAGCAGTTGCCTAAACGAGAACACTGAAGCTTTCTTT,CASSCLNENTEAFF
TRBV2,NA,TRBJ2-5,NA,TGTGCCAGCAGTGTTTCCCAAGAGACCCAGTACTTC,CASSVSQETQYF
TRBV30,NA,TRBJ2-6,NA,TGTGCCTGGAGTGGGGGTGGGGCCAACGTCCTGACTTTC,CAWSGGGANVLTF
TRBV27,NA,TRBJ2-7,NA,TGTGCCAGCAGGAACCGGGACGTAGGCGAGCAGTACTTC,CASRNRDVGEQYF
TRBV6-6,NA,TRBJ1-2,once,TGTGCCAGCAGTTACAAGGGAGACGGCTACACCTTC,CASSYKGDGYTF
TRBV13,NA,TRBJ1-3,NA,TGTGCCAGCCTCCACCCGAGTGGGGGAAACACCATATATTTT,CASLHPSGGNTIYF
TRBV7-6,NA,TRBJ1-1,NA,TGTGCCAGCAGCTTAGTATCTGGGGTGACTGAAGCTTTCTTT,CASSLVSGVTEAFF
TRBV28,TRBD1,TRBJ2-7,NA,TGTGCCAGCAGTTATCACCGGGACAGGGAGTGGAACGAGCAGTACTTC,CASSYHRDREWNEQYF
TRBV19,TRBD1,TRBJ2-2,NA,TGTGCCAGTAGGCGACAGGGGTATGCCGGGGAGCTGTTTTTT,CASRRQGYAGELFF
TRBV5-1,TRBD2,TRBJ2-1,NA,TGCGCCAGCAGCCCTTTAGCGGGAATAAGTTCGAATGAGCAGTTCTTC,CASSPLAGISSNEQFF
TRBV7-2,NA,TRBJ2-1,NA,TGTGCCAGCAGCTACCCGGAATTCTCCTACAATGAGCAGTTCTTC,CASSYPEFSYNEQFF
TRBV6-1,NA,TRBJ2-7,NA,TGTGCCAGCAGTGCCCAAGTGGCGCGCGCCCTCTCCTACGAGCAGTACTTC,CASSAQVARALSYEQYF
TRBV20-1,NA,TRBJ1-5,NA,TGCAGTGCTAGGGAATCTCAGCCCCAGCATTTT,CSARESQPQHF
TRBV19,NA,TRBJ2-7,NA,TGTGCCAGTAGTAAGGGCACCGGCCAATACGAGCAGTACTTC,CASSKGTGQYEQYF
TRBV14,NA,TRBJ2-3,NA,TGTGCCAGCACCTCGGGGTGGGGAGGCACAGATACGCAGTATTTT,CASTSGWGGTDTQYF
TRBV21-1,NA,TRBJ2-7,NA,TGTGCCAGCAGGGGACTAGCGGGGGGGCGGTACGAGCAGTACTTC,CASRGLAGGRYEQYF
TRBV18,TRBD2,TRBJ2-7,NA,TGTGCCAGCTCACCATATCCTAGCGGCTCCTACGAGCAGTACTTC,CASSPYPSGSYEQYF
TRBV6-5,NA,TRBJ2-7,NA,TGTGCCAGCAGTTACGGGGGCACCTACGAGCAGTACTTC,CASSYGGTYEQYF
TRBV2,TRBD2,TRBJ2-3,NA,TGTGCCAGACTCCGTCCAGCGGGAGGGCCCACAGATACGCAGTATTTT,CARLRPAGGPTDTQYF
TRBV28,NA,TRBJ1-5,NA,TGTGCCAGCAGTTTTGGGTCCAGGGCCAGCAATCAGCCCCAGCATTTT,CASSFGSRASNQPQHF